This is a list of T cell receptor beta chains from one sample in a study of identical twins. TCRdb re-analysed the 5' RACE reads in MiXCR, keeping a single row per CDR3 protein. The sample includes hundreds of thousands of distinct CDR3 sequences, about 20% of them seen just once. In addition, the sample was reused for a study of T cells expressing NK-cell markers.

Sample: PBMCs. Every receptor here comes from a woman aged 18-30 years in good health. CDR3s include the opening cysteine and the closing phenylalanine or tryptophan. A D gene is named only where the DNA matches it firmly.

v_gene: TRBV27; d_gene: TRBD1; CDR3aa: CASSSLGQGYGYTF
v_gene: TRBV7-2; d_gene: -; CDR3aa: CASSLAGGPYF
v_gene: TRBV20-1; d_gene: -; CDR3aa: CSARVPRKGYEQYF
v_gene: TRBV20-1; d_gene: TRBD2; CDR3aa: CSATTSGRTDTQYF
v_gene: TRBV11-3; d_gene: -; CDR3aa: CASSRIGSSYNEQFF
v_gene: TRBV7-2; d_gene: -; CDR3aa: CASSPGGEMGRHEQYF
v_gene: TRBV12-3/TRBV12-4; d_gene: -; CDR3aa: CASSFRAPFETQYF
v_gene: TRBV5-1; d_gene: -; CDR3aa: CASSLASLSYEQYF
v_gene: TRBV20-1; d_gene: TRBD1; CDR3aa: CSAGQGITGELFF
v_gene: TRBV6-1; d_gene: TRBD1; CDR3aa: CASSLPGQGLREYF
v_gene: TRBV12-3/TRBV12-4; d_gene: -; CDR3aa: CASSLRVEGYGYTF
v_gene: TRBV12-3/TRBV12-4; d_gene: TRBD1; CDR3aa: CASRGTGGQETQYF
v_gene: TRBV12-3/TRBV12-4; d_gene: -; CDR3aa: CASSLRSGRAEAFF
v_gene: TRBV12-3/TRBV12-4; d_gene: -; CDR3aa: CASRSSSYNEQFF
v_gene: TRBV7-8; d_gene: -; CDR3aa: CASSLGPGEDKNTQYF
v_gene: TRBV7-9; d_gene: TRBD1; CDR3aa: CASSPHSTGTGGFF
v_gene: TRBV5-1; d_gene: TRBD2; CDR3aa: CASSLAGTRARDEQFF
v_gene: TRBV4-2; d_gene: -; CDR3aa: CASSPPTRGHTEAFF
v_gene: TRBV5-5; d_gene: -; CDR3aa: CASSLMGFVANEKLFF
v_gene: TRBV29-1; d_gene: -; CDR3aa: CSVPSATGELFF
v_gene: TRBV20-1; d_gene: TRBD1; CDR3aa: CSARAGTGAYEPYF
v_gene: TRBV18; d_gene: -; CDR3aa: CASSRTDSGETQYF
v_gene: TRBV10-3; d_gene: -; CDR3aa: CAIRGLGSDTGELFF
v_gene: TRBV5-1; d_gene: -; CDR3aa: CASSPSPGHGFGTEAFF
v_gene: TRBV20-1; d_gene: TRBD1; CDR3aa: CSATLTGTGNYGYTF
v_gene: TRBV5-1; d_gene: TRBD2; CDR3aa: CASSDPGLAGGIEQFF
v_gene: TRBV6-6; d_gene: -; CDR3aa: CASQGGTGELFF
v_gene: TRBV5-6; d_gene: -; CDR3aa: CASSRDSIKQYF
v_gene: TRBV5-5; d_gene: -; CDR3aa: CASSLLQGAYEQYF
v_gene: TRBV10-1; d_gene: -; CDR3aa: CASSESLANEQFF
v_gene: TRBV7-9; d_gene: -; CDR3aa: CASSARDWSYNEQFF
v_gene: TRBV25-1; d_gene: TRBD2; CDR3aa: CASSTTGLARNNEQFF
v_gene: TRBV20-1; d_gene: -; CDR3aa: CSAPRPGIIYGYTF
v_gene: TRBV5-1; d_gene: -; CDR3aa: CASSWVGGQETQYF
v_gene: TRBV20-1; d_gene: -; CDR3aa: CSAMVGSNQPQHF
v_gene: TRBV7-7; d_gene: -; CDR3aa: CASSFSRNTGELFF
v_gene: TRBV12-3/TRBV12-4; d_gene: TRBD2; CDR3aa: CASRSTSERGFSYEQYF
v_gene: TRBV5-1; d_gene: -; CDR3aa: CASRETGGETQYF
v_gene: TRBV12-3/TRBV12-4; d_gene: -; CDR3aa: CASNGQSGETQYF
v_gene: TRBV27; d_gene: -; CDR3aa: CASSLSVLETQYF
v_gene: TRBV4-3; d_gene: -; CDR3aa: CASSQDVKGPEAYEQYF
v_gene: TRBV6-5; d_gene: -; CDR3aa: CASSFRRLAERVNSPLHF
v_gene: TRBV15; d_gene: -; CDR3aa: CATSREAGRETQYF
v_gene: TRBV5-1; d_gene: -; CDR3aa: CASTAGDTQYF
v_gene: TRBV5-5; d_gene: -; CDR3aa: CASSPSLYTEAFF
v_gene: TRBV20-1; d_gene: -; CDR3aa: CSATQRVPHSYEQYF
v_gene: TRBV12-3/TRBV12-4; d_gene: TRBD1; CDR3aa: CASSSTGAQYF
v_gene: TRBV20-1; d_gene: -; CDR3aa: CSARDNRRSYNSPLHF
v_gene: TRBV5-1; d_gene: -; CDR3aa: CASSLAGGYSYEQYF
v_gene: TRBV7-9; d_gene: TRBD1; CDR3aa: CASSSPAGDRGSEKLFF
v_gene: TRBV7-2; d_gene: -; CDR3aa: CASSLAGALYNEQFF
v_gene: TRBV20-1; d_gene: -; CDR3aa: CSARSDKNYGYTF
v_gene: TRBV7-9; d_gene: -; CDR3aa: CASSRSVQGYTF
v_gene: TRBV6-2/TRBV6-3; d_gene: -; CDR3aa: CASRSTYSYNEQFF
v_gene: TRBV12-3/TRBV12-4; d_gene: TRBD2; CDR3aa: CASSFYAGAGNEQFF
v_gene: TRBV29-1; d_gene: -; CDR3aa: CSVVGQLYGYTF
v_gene: TRBV29-1; d_gene: TRBD2; CDR3aa: CSVVDSGSVNEQFF